The 9 T cell receptor beta chains presented below share a single source sample, sequenced in a study of T cells in Graves' hyperthyroidism and ophthalmopathy. From RNA transcripts, TCR beta CDR3 regions were amplified. HTBI primers were the set used in a first-round RT-PCR of the TCR CDR3. A single record per CDR3 protein comes from TCRdb applying MiXCR to the multiplex PCR reads. The sample contains fewer than 450,000 distinct CDR3 sequences, about 18% of which appear only once. Input material: blood. Every receptor here comes from a woman in her twenties or thirties with Graves' hyperthyroidism that later progressed to Graves' ophthalmopathy.

In this sample, this clonotype turned up many times. The chain is built from TRBV28 and TRBJ1-4, with D possibly TRBD1 on 6 matching bases. Germline-derived CDR1 and CDR2 are MDHEN and SYDVKM. V lost 3 bases and J lost 6, with 11 bases in between. The CDR3 sequence is 14 residues long. The CDR3 here is CASSLGGADEKLFF. The DNA of the CDR3 is TGTGCCAGCAGTTTGGGGGGCGCAGATGAAAAACTGTTTTTT.

The chain combines TRBV6-5 with TRBJ1-1; TRBD1 might be the D (6 bases). Per the germline V gene, CDR1 is MNHEY and CDR2 is SVGAGI. Trimming left V 2 bases short and J 1 base short, with 11 bases between. This CDR3 has 15 residues. CDR3 protein: CASSYTGGENTEAFF. The CDR3 DNA is TGTGCCAGCAGTTACACGGGGGGCGAGAACACTGAAGCTTTCTTT.

The sample holds many counts of this clonotype. This chain joins TRBV12-3 or TRBV12-4 and TRBJ2-3; the match to TRBD1 covers 8 bases. After removal of 5 bases from V and 1 base from J, the junction contained 5 bases not matched to a gene. The CDR3 extends over 15 amino acids. CDR3 sequence reads: CASSLGTGRTDTQYF. The CDR3 bases are TGTGCCAGCAGTCTCGGGACAGGACGCACAGATACGCAGTATTTT.

The chain joins TRBV10-3 to TRBJ1-1; 8 bases match TRBD1. Germline CDR1 is ENHRY and CDR2 is SYGVKD. The CDR3 has 14 amino acids. Trimming took 7 bases from V and 5 from J; bases not matched to a gene: 9. CDR3 amino acids: CAITADRDLTEAFF. In DNA, the CDR3 is TGTGCCATCACTGCGGACAGGGATTTGACTGAAGCTTTCTTT.

J is TRBJ2-3 and V is TRBV19; TRBD2 is a possible D gene (6 bases). Trimming stripped 3 bases from V and 4 bases from J, with 14 bases between. Germline CDR1 is LNHDA and CDR2 is SQIVND (reference sequence). The CDR3 runs 15 residues. DNA for the CDR3: TGTGCCAGTAGTATTGGTGGCGGGACTCCAGATACGCAGTATTTT. Amino acids: CASSIGGGTPDTQYF.

On this clonotype itself: At one end the junction does not follow the germline gene, possibly because of a read error. The V and J genes are TRBV27 and TRBJ1-1; the D gene is possibly TRBD1 (5 bases). CDR1 MNHEY and CDR2 SMNVEV come from the germline V gene (reference sequence). This CDR3 spans 13 amino acids. CDR3 amino acids: CASSAGGSTGAFF. The CDR3 nucleotides read TGTGCCAGCAGTGCCGGGGGATCCACTGGAGCTTTCTTT.

This clonotype appeared many times. The rearrangement joins TRBV19 to TRBJ1-6; D is ambiguous. Germline V gives CDR1 LNHDA, CDR2 SQIVND (reference sequence). This CDR3 has 13 amino acids. The V and J ends lost 6 bases and 7 bases respectively, with 10 bases between them. For the CDR3, the DNA is TGTGCCAGTAGCGACATCCTGAATTCACCCCTCCACTTT. It specifies CASSDILNSPLHF.

This clonotype was seen a handful of times. V usage is TRBV6-2 or TRBV6-3 and J usage is TRBJ1-2, with TRBD1 as a possible D gene (5 bases). The V end lost 6 bases, the J end lost 9 bases, and 11 bases lay between the germline ends. The CDR3 is made up of 11 amino acids. CDR1 is MNHEY, CDR2 SVGEGT, per germline. The CDR3 region is CASSFTGSYTF. Here the CDR3 DNA reads TGTGCCAGCAGCTTTACAGGAAGCTACACCTTC.

Many counts were recorded for this clonotype. V gene TRBV4-2 combines with J gene TRBJ2-5; 8 bases are shared with TRBD2. The CDR3 is 15 amino acids. V dropped 1 base and J dropped 5; count of bases not matched to a gene: 6. Germline V gene data show CDR1 as LGHNA and CDR2 as YNFKEQ. DNA for the CDR3: TGTGCCAGCAGCCAAGTTAGCGGGAATCAGGAGACCCAGTACTTC. It is translated as CASSQVSGNQETQYF.